This TCR beta chain was documented in a study of CD8 T cells in ankylosing spondylitis. CDR1 DFQATT and CDR2 SNEGSKA come from the germline V gene (reference sequence). The CDR3 extends over 15 amino acids. Trimming took off 0 bases at V and 2 bases at J, with 11 bases between the two ends. Many counts were recorded for this clonotype. One entry per CDR3 protein results from TCRdb running MiXCR on the 5' RACE reads. The sample holds around 330,000 distinct CDR3 sequences; approximately 10% are singletons and the top ten take about 10%. The clonotype comes from a female donor with ankylosing spondylitis or in good health (not recorded which). Input material: blood, either unsorted or a sorted T cell fraction (not recorded which). The chain joins TRBV20-1 to TRBJ1-5; D possibly corresponds to TRBD1 (5 bases). Here the CDR3 reads CSARDPGSGNQPQHF. CDR3 nucleotides: TGCAGTGCTAGAGATCCAGGGTCAGGCAATCAGCCCCAGCATTTT.